One and the same sample provided the 16 T cell receptor beta chains below, sequenced in a study of blood T cell repertoires in COVID-19. Clones were sequenced by immunoSEQ multiplex PCR, and TCRdb holds only the in-frame ones, with some missing. Of about 190,000 clones in the sample, 84% were seen once. The sample was peripheral blood. All receptors derive from a human donor in a cohort sampled during active COVID-19.

The chain recombines TRBV2 with TRBJ2-1; possibly TRBD1 for D (5 bases). V lost 7 bases and J 3 bases, leaving 7 bases between the germline ends. CDR1 is SNHLY, CDR2 FYNNEI, per germline. CDR3 size: 12 residues. The CDR3 nucleotides are TGTGCCAGCACAACAGGCTACAATGAGCAGTTCTTC. It translates to CASTTGYNEQFF.

The chain employs TRBV7-3 and TRBJ2-2, with D tentatively TRBD2 (5 bases). V was pared by 5 bases and J by 1 base, with 20 bases between. This CDR3 comprises 18 residues. Per the germline V gene, CDR1 is SGHTA and CDR2 is FQGTGA. The DNA of the CDR3 is TGTGCCAGCAGCATACTACGTACCGGGATCGGGAACACCGGGGAGCTGTTTTTT. Translated: CASSILRTGIGNTGELFF.

The chain has TRBV5-1 and TRBJ2-5, with D possibly TRBD2 on 6 matching bases. Trimming removed 0 bases at V and 2 bases at J, with 14 bases between. The germline V gene has CDR1 SGHRS and CDR2 YFSETQ. The length of the CDR3 is 16 residues. Here the CDR3 reads CASSLDPGRRQETQYF. CDR3 DNA: TGCGCCAGCAGCTTGGATCCAGGGAGGCGTCAAGAGACCCAGTACTTC.

The gene calls are TRBV2 and TRBJ2-1; TRBD2 might be the D (6 bases). The CDR3 consists of 15 residues. The ends were cut back, 6 bases at V and 7 bases at J, with 19 bases in the middle. Germline V CDR1 and CDR2: SNHLY, FYNNEI. The CDR3 nucleotides are TGTGCCAGCAGCCCAGGGACTTCCGGAGTGAATGAGCAGTTCTTC. Its translation is CASSPGTSGVNEQFF.

V is TRBV7-6 and J is TRBJ2-3; 8 bases align to TRBD1. The CDR3 runs to 16 residues. Losses at the gene ends were 4 bases for V and 4 bases for J; bases not matched to a gene: 10. Germline V CDR1 and CDR2: SGHVS, FNYEAQ. CDR3 protein: CASSSRGRVGSDTQYF. CDR3 sequence (DNA): TGTGCCAGCAGCTCCAGGGGGCGGGTGGGATCAGATACGCAGTATTTT.

Only one count was recorded for this clone. The chain combines TRBV27 with TRBJ1-4, with 9 positions matching TRBD1. Losses at the gene ends were 4 bases for V and 6 bases for J; bases not matched to a gene: 6. Germline CDR1 and CDR2: MNHEY and SMNVEV (reference sequence). The CDR3 loop spans 15 amino acids. In DNA form, the CDR3 reads TGTGCCAGCAGTTCAGTTACAGGGGGCGATGAAAAACTGTTTTTT. Translating gives CASSSVTGGDEKLFF.

The chain carries TRBV24-1 and TRBJ2-1; tentative D call: TRBD2 (5 bases). CDR3 length equals 14 residues. Germline V gene sequence: CDR1 KGHDR, CDR2 SFDVKD. V shed 10 bases and J shed 0 bases, with 12 bases lying between them. In DNA form, the CDR3 reads TGTGCCACTGGAGGTTCAGGCTCCTACAATGAGCAGTTCTTC. As protein: CATGGSGSYNEQFF.

The J gene is TRBJ2-7, the V gene TRBV27; D possibly corresponds to TRBD1 (6 bases). Germline loops: CDR1 MNHEY, CDR2 SMNVEV (reference sequence). The CDR3 totals 14 residues. The germline V and J ends were trimmed by 5 bases and 3 bases, with 14 bases remaining between them. CDR3 DNA sequence: TGTGCCAGCAGTCCGCGGACAGCTCTCTACGAGCAGTACTTC. This translates into CASSPRTALYEQYF.

The V and J genes are TRBV2 and TRBJ2-7; D perhaps matches TRBD1 (6 bases). Germline CDR1 and CDR2: SNHLY and FYNNEI. This CDR3 comprises 16 residues. Between the trimmed V and J ends, which lost 4 bases and 6 bases, there was a span of 22 bases. This CDR3 reads CASSGGPNRDQSEQYF. The CDR3 bases are TGTGCCAGCAGTGGGGGGCCAAACAGGGACCAAAGCGAGCAGTACTTC.

This rearrangement joins TRBV5-1 to TRBJ1-2, with D possibly being TRBD1 (6 bases). This CDR3 spans 14 amino acids. Germline values: CDR1 SGHRS, CDR2 YFSETQ. The germline V and J ends were trimmed by 1 base and 4 bases, with 11 bases remaining between them. The CDR3 spells CASSLRTVGYGYTF. The CDR3 nucleotides read TGCGCCAGCAGCTTGCGGACAGTTGGCTATGGCTACACCTTC.

This chain connects TRBV15 to TRBJ1-1; 7 bases are a match to TRBD1. After removal of 3 bases from V and 6 bases from J, the junction contained 10 bases not matched to a gene. Germline lookup yields CDR1 LNHNV and CDR2 YYDKDF (reference sequence). The CDR3 is 15 residues long. This CDR3 is CATSRRQGKGPEAFF. The CDR3, as DNA: TGTGCCACCAGCAGGAGACAGGGTAAGGGGCCTGAAGCTTTCTTT.

This chain links TRBV6-4 with TRBJ1-1; a weak D match, TRBD1 (6 bases). The V and J ends lost 4 bases and 6 bases respectively, with 12 bases between them. The germline V gene has CDR1 MRHNA and CDR2 SNTAGT. The CDR3 extends over 13 amino acids. This CDR3 reads CASSAQGGAEAFF. The CDR3, as DNA: TGTGCCAGCAGTGCACAGGGCGGTGCTGAAGCTTTCTTT.

The chain has TRBV12-3 or TRBV12-4 and TRBJ1-1; a weak D match, TRBD1 (6 bases). The CDR3 length is 13 residues. Trimming removed 5 bases from V and 6 bases from J, with 13 bases in between. The CDR3: CASSAQGMAEAFF. CDR3 nucleotides: TGTGCCAGCAGTGCACAGGGAATGGCTGAAGCTTTCTTT.

The V call is TRBV7-9, the J call TRBJ2-5; 11 bases are a match to TRBD1. The CDR3 sequence is 15 residues long. The trim removed 5 bases at V and 5 bases at J, leaving 7 bases unmatched. The germline V gene encodes CDR1 SEHNR and CDR2 FQNEAQ (reference sequence). The CDR3 DNA reads as TGTGCCAGCAGCACAACCGGGACAGGGGGGGAGACCCAGTACTTC. It yields the protein CASSTTGTGGETQYF.

Notes on this clone: Compared with germline, one end of the junction differs, possibly owing to a read error. V usage is TRBV7-8 and J usage is TRBJ2-1, with 9 nucleotides matching TRBD2. This CDR3 region has 15 residues. Germline V gene sequence: CDR1 SGHVS, CDR2 FQNEAQ. In DNA, the CDR3 is TGTGCCAGCAGGTTAGGGCGGGAGGGGTACAATGAGCAGTTCTTC. Encoded protein: CASRLGREGYNEQFF.

This clone was found a few times. This sequence joins TRBV19 and TRBJ1-4; TRBD1 matches 10 bases. CDR1 and CDR2 (germline): LNHDA, SQIVND (reference sequence). This CDR3 comprises 16 residues. Trimming at V came to 8 bases and at J to 0 bases, leaving 6 bases not matched to a gene. The CDR3 DNA is TGTGCCAGTGACAGGGGGCGAGGGACAACTAATGAAAAACTGTTTTTT. Translating gives CASDRGRGTTNEKLFF.